A single sample gave rise to the 25 T cell receptor beta chains below, sequenced in a study of control samples from healthy donors and cancer patients. The protocol was immunoSEQ multiplex PCR, while the TCRdb copy is restricted to in-frame clones and leaves out a portion. This sample yields about 130,000 clones, of which around 94% are seen a single time; approximately 15% belongs to the top ten. The sample was PBMCs. All receptors come from a man aged 55 to 70 with colorectal cancer.

In nucleotides, the CDR3 is TGTGCCAGCAGTCCGACCGGGGAGGGCGGGTCACCCCTCCACTTT. The encoded protein is CASSPTGEGGSPLHF. V is TRBV6-4 and J is TRBJ1-6; D call uncertain. In germline, CDR1 is MRHNA, CDR2 SNTAGT. Trimming pared 5 bases from V and 10 bases from J, leaving 18 bases between. The CDR3 has 15 amino acids.

This clone was seen only once. V and J are TRBV10-2 and TRBJ2-4; 10 bases match TRBD2. CDR1 and CDR2 from the germline V gene are WSHSY and SAAADI. V lost 1 base, J lost 2 bases, and 5 bases stayed unmatched. This CDR3 is 17 amino acids long. Written as DNA, the CDR3 is TGCGCCAGCAGTGAGTGGGCTAGCGGGGGTTCCAAAAACATTCAGTACTTC. Its protein product is CASSEWASGGSKNIQYF.

The chain links TRBV19 to TRBJ1-4, with D maybe TRBD1 (6 bases). The V end lost 3 bases, the J end lost 3 bases, and 8 bases lay between the germline ends. The germline gives CDR1 LNHDA, CDR2 SQIVND (reference sequence). There are 14 residues in the CDR3. CDR3 DNA: TGTGCCAGTAGTATCTGGACAGCTAATGAAAAACTGTTTTTT. Its translation is CASSIWTANEKLFF. Together with reference TRBV19 and TRBJ1-4, the CDR3 gives the full variable domain: DGGITQSPKYLFRKEGQNVTLSCEQNLNHDAMYWYRQDPGQGLRLIYYSQIVNDFQKGDIAEGYSVSREKKESFPLTVTSAQKNPTAFYLCASSIWTANEKLFFGSGTQLSVL.

The J gene is TRBJ1-1, the V gene TRBV5-4; D may be TRBD1 (5 bases). The CDR3 loop spans 13 amino acids. The germline V gene encodes CDR1 SGHNT and CDR2 YYREEE (reference sequence). Trimming shortened V by 5 bases and J by 0 bases, and 8 bases separated the two germline ends. CDR3 sequence: CASSDRMNTEAFF. The CDR3, as DNA: TGTGCCAGCAGTGACAGAATGAACACTGAAGCTTTCTTT.

The chain combines TRBV28 with TRBJ2-7, with D maybe TRBD2 (6 bases). Germline values: CDR1 MDHEN, CDR2 SYDVKM. There are 14 residues in the CDR3. With 2 bases removed from V and 4 bases from J, the gap between germline ends came to 12 bases. This CDR3 is CASSLGPGVYEQYF. The CDR3 DNA reads as TGTGCCAGCAGTTTAGGGCCGGGGGTGTACGAGCAGTACTTC.

This clone was seen more than once but under ten times. This chain links TRBV27 with TRBJ2-7; TRBD1 matches 9 bases. The germline CDR1 and CDR2 sequences are MNHEY and SMNVEV (reference sequence). The CDR3 is 17 residues long. With 6 bases clipped from V and 4 bases from J, the junction kept 16 bases outside the gene matches. CDR3 sequence reads: CASRLRGPGQGLYEQYF. In DNA form, the CDR3 reads TGTGCCAGCAGACTTAGGGGCCCGGGACAGGGACTATACGAGCAGTACTTC.

This chain links TRBV5-1 with TRBJ2-3; TRBD2 aligns across 12 bases. J lost 6 bases, V lost 4 bases, and 3 bases had no gene match. The CDR3 contains 14 residues. Germline CDR1 and CDR2: SGHRS and YFSETQ. The CDR3 spells CASSRGLAGDTQYF. The DNA of the CDR3 is TGCGCCAGCAGCCGGGGACTAGCGGGCGATACGCAGTATTTT.

The chain couples TRBV7-6 to TRBJ2-3, with 9 nucleotides matching TRBD2. In germline, CDR1 is SGHVS, CDR2 FNYEAQ. J gave up 2 bases and V 1 base, and 13 bases lay outside the gene matches. This CDR3 is built from 19 residues. The CDR3 region has the DNA TGTGCCAGCAGCTTAGTCGCGGGGGGGTTAGCGGCAGACACAGATACGCAGTATTTT. Translation: CASSLVAGGLAADTDTQYF.

The chain carries TRBV7-7 and TRBJ2-5; TRBD1 matches at 8 bases. J gave up 6 bases and V 5 bases, and 11 bases lay outside the gene matches. The CDR3 loop spans 15 amino acids. CDR1 and CDR2 (germline): SSHAT, FNYEAQ (reference sequence). This chain's CDR3 is CASSPPAGGKKTQYF. CDR3 coding DNA: TGTGCCAGCAGCCCCCCCGCAGGGGGCAAGAAGACCCAGTACTTC.

This clone has only one observation. V gene TRBV19 combines with J gene TRBJ2-2; 9 bases agree with TRBD1. V shed 7 bases and J 3 bases; nucleotides not matched to a gene: 9. This CDR3 spans 16 amino acids. The germline CDR1 and CDR2 sequences are LNHDA and SQIVND (reference sequence). The CDR3 DNA reads as TGTGCCAGTACCTCTCTTGGACAGGGGTACACCGGGGAGCTGTTTTTT. This translates into CASTSLGQGYTGELFF.

The table lists this clone with a count of one. CDR3 residues: CASMPGQGAYEQFF. In DNA form, the CDR3 reads TGCGCCAGCATGCCGGGACAGGGGGCCTATGAGCAGTTCTTC. The J gene is TRBJ2-1, the V gene TRBV5-1, with 12 bases lining up with TRBD1. This CDR3 comprises 14 residues. Trimming at V came to 6 bases and at J to 8 bases, leaving 6 bases not matched to a gene. In germline, CDR1 is SGHRS, CDR2 YFSETQ.

The chain uses TRBV7-9 and TRBJ1-2; D not resolved. The CDR3 spans 13 residues. Trimming left V 4 bases short and J 4 bases short, with 10 bases between. Germline V gives CDR1 SEHNR, CDR2 FQNEAQ (reference sequence). CDR3 DNA sequence: TGTGCCAGCAGCTCCGGACGGATCTATGGCTACACCTTC. Its protein product is CASSSGRIYGYTF.

The genes are TRBV10-2 and TRBJ1-2; D is ambiguous. The germline gives CDR1 WSHSY, CDR2 SAAADI. V was shortened by 2 bases and J by 4 bases, with 17 bases between the two germline ends. The CDR3 extends over 16 amino acids. CDR3 loop: CASSEDRGRGPYGYTF. Written as DNA, the CDR3 is TGCGCCAGCAGTGAGGACCGAGGGCGCGGTCCCTATGGCTACACCTTC.

The chain employs TRBV30 and TRBJ2-1; 8 nucleotides line up with TRBD2. Germline values: CDR1 GTSNPN, CDR2 SVGIG (reference sequence). V lost 0 bases and J lost 1; bases outside the gene matches: 2. The CDR3 totals 15 residues. The CDR3 DNA reads as TGTGCCTGGAGTGTGGTAGCGGGGTCCTACAATGAGCAGTTCTTC. It yields the protein CAWSVVAGSYNEQFF.

CDR3 loop: CASSLPTTGMNTEAFF. CDR3 nucleotides: TGTGCCAGCAGCTTACCTACGACAGGGATGAACACTGAAGCTTTCTTT. This chain joins TRBV7-9 and TRBJ1-1; 7 bases agree with TRBD1. Germline V gene sequence: CDR1 SEHNR, CDR2 FQNEAQ (reference sequence). The CDR3 covers 16 residues. Germline trimming cut 2 bases from V and 0 bases from J; bases unmatched to any gene: 6.

The CDR3 sequence: CASSRGYEQYF. The CDR3 DNA sequence: TGTGCCAGCAGTAGGGGCTACGAGCAGTACTTC. The chain employs TRBV6-6 and TRBJ2-7; perhaps TRBD1 as D (5 bases). Trimming pared 5 bases from V and 3 bases from J, leaving 5 bases between. Germline assignment: CDR1 MNHNY and CDR2 SVGAGI (reference sequence). The CDR3 runs to 11 residues.

This clone was detected only once. The rearrangement uses TRBV5-4 and TRBJ1-2, with D possibly being TRBD1 (6 bases). V lost 1 base and J 6 bases, leaving 13 bases between the germline ends. Per germline, CDR1 SGHNT and CDR2 YYREEE (reference sequence). This CDR3 has 14 amino acids. The CDR3 sequence is CASSLQGINHGYTF. Written as DNA, the CDR3 is TGTGCCAGCAGCTTGCAGGGGATTAATCATGGCTACACCTTC.

This clone appeared a single time. This sequence joins TRBV11-3 and TRBJ2-3, with D perhaps TRBD2 (6 bases). V was trimmed by 3 bases and J by 0 bases, leaving 13 bases between them. Germline CDR1 and CDR2: SGHNT and YENEEA. This CDR3 comprises 16 residues. CDR3 nucleotide sequence: TGTGCCAGCAGCTTGGGACTTACCACTAGCACAGATACGCAGTATTTT. Translation: CASSLGLTTSTDTQYF.

This clone was detected once. V usage is TRBV19 and J usage is TRBJ2-7; TRBD1 is a possible D gene (6 bases). The length of the CDR3 is 15 residues. V dropped 1 base and J dropped 1 base, with 11 bases sitting between them. Germline V gene lookup returns CDR1 LNHDA and CDR2 SQIVND (reference sequence). CDR3 protein: CASSIGGLSSYEQYF. CDR3 DNA: TGTGCCAGTAGTATAGGGGGGCTTAGTTCCTACGAGCAGTACTTC.

This clone was seen a single time. The gene calls are TRBV3-1 (or the pseudogene TRBV3-2) and TRBJ2-2; tentatively, D is TRBD1 or TRBD2 (6 bases each). The ends were cut back, 3 bases at V and 6 bases at J, with 17 bases in the middle. Germline V gene data show CDR1 as LGHDT and CDR2 as YNNKEL (reference sequence). CDR3 length equals 16 residues. CDR3 sequence: CASSQGGKRKAGELFF. CDR3 in DNA: TGTGCCAGCAGCCAGGGGGGCAAAAGAAAGGCCGGGGAGCTGTTTTTT.

The chain carries TRBV30 and TRBJ2-1; 7 nucleotides agree with TRBD2. In germline, CDR1 is GTSNPN, CDR2 SVGIG (reference sequence). The J segment lost 5 bases and the V segment lost 2 bases, leaving 3 bases of the junction unmatched. The CDR3 extends over 13 amino acids. The CDR3 region is CAWSSGENNEQFF. CDR3 nucleotides: TGTGCCTGGAGTAGCGGGGAGAACAATGAGCAGTTCTTC.

This chain connects TRBV5-1 to TRBJ2-3; D is perhaps TRBD2 (5 bases). The CDR3 is 15 amino acids. V was cut by 0 bases and J by 2 bases, with 10 bases left in between. Germline V CDR1 and CDR2: SGHRS, YFSETQ. The CDR3 sequence: CASSLGESYTDTQYF. The CDR3 DNA reads as TGCGCCAGCAGCTTGGGGGAGTCATACACAGATACGCAGTATTTT. Variable domain in full (rest from reference TRBV5-1 and TRBJ2-3): KAGVTQTPRYLIKTRGQQVTLSCSPISGHRSVSWYQQTPGQGLQFLFEYFSETQRNKGNFPGRFSGRQFSNSRSEMNVSTLELGDSALYLCASSLGESYTDTQYFGPGTRLTVL.

V usage is TRBV7-9 and J usage is TRBJ2-5; D gene uncertain. CDR3 size: 17 residues. Trimming shortened V by 5 bases and J by 0 bases, and 19 bases separated the two germline ends. Germline-derived CDR1 and CDR2 are SEHNR and FQNEAQ (reference sequence). The CDR3 spells CASSPLRQVAYQETQYF. The CDR3 bases are TGTGCCAGCAGCCCCCTCCGCCAGGTGGCGTACCAAGAGACCCAGTACTTC.

V is TRBV30 and J is TRBJ1-6; D unresolved. In germline, CDR1 is GTSNPN, CDR2 SVGIG (reference sequence). V dropped 7 bases and J dropped 3 bases, with 13 bases sitting between them. The CDR3 runs to 14 residues. CDR3 amino acids: CASGGRNYNSPLHF. The CDR3 coding sequence is TGTGCCTCGGGCGGACGGAACTATAATTCACCCCTCCACTTT.

The chain employs TRBV27 and TRBJ2-7; 7 bases line up with TRBD1. With 7 bases clipped from V and 0 bases from J, the junction kept 9 bases outside the gene matches. Germline-derived CDR1 and CDR2 are MNHEY and SMNVEV (reference sequence). The CDR3 is 15 residues long. The CDR3 DNA reads as TGTGCCAGCACCACTGCCCGGACAGGCTCCTACGAGCAGTACTTC. Protein product: CASTTARTGSYEQYF.